The 16 T cell receptor beta chains below all came from one sample that was sequenced in a study of T cell responses to AZD1222 COVID-19 vaccine. The assay was immunoSEQ multiplex PCR, and TCRdb's table has in-frame clones only and misses some. The sample gives 140,000 or so clones, roughly 88% of which show up once; around 5% is in the top ten. Sequencing used peripheral blood, obtained 28 days after the second dose of the MenACWY control vaccine. The receptors were sampled from an adult who received the MenACWY meningococcal vaccine as a control.

The gene calls are TRBV7-2 and TRBJ1-1; D ambiguous. V shed 1 base and J shed 1 base, with 4 bases lying between them. In germline, CDR1 is SGHTA, CDR2 FQGNSA. The length of the CDR3 is 13 residues. The CDR3 is CASSLERNTEAFF. CDR3 DNA: TGTGCCAGCAGCTTAGAGAGGAACACTGAAGCTTTCTTT.

This chain joins TRBV11-1 and TRBJ2-1; 8 bases are a match to TRBD2. Looked up from germline, CDR1 is SGHAT and CDR2 is FQDESV (reference sequence). The J segment lost 4 bases and the V segment lost 8 bases, leaving 10 bases of the junction unmatched. The CDR3 runs 15 residues. CDR3 DNA sequence: TGTGCCAGCCGGGAGGGGGGGGCATGGTACAATGAGCAGTTCTTC. The encoded protein is CASREGGAWYNEQFF.

The V call is TRBV9, the J call TRBJ1-6, with D possibly TRBD1 on 6 matching bases. V lost 3 bases and J lost 0, with 13 bases in between. Germline loops: CDR1 SGDLS, CDR2 YYNGEE. There are 17 residues in the CDR3. The CDR3 coding sequence is TGTGCCAGCAGCGACGGACAGTGGAGCTCCTATAATTCACCCCTCCACTTT. Its translation: CASSDGQWSSYNSPLHF.

The chain recombines TRBV15 with TRBJ1-4; the match to TRBD1 covers 7 bases. The CDR3 loop spans 18 amino acids. CDR1 is LNHNV, CDR2 YYDKDF, per germline (reference sequence). The V segment lost 10 bases and the J segment 3 bases; nucleotides outside the gene matches: 20. CDR3 residues: CANDFGQDGDLPNEKLFF. CDR3 sequence (DNA): TGTGCCAACGACTTTGGACAGGACGGCGACCTACCTAATGAAAAACTGTTTTTT.

This rearrangement joins TRBV6-6 to TRBJ1-1, with D possibly matching TRBD1 (6 bases). Trimming stripped 5 bases from V and 2 bases from J, with 18 bases between. The CDR3 loop spans 16 amino acids. The germline CDR1 and CDR2 sequences are MNHNY and SVGAGI (reference sequence). The CDR3 nucleotides are TGTGCCAGCAGTCGAATTAGCGACAGGCACAACACTGAAGCTTTCTTT. Its translation: CASSRISDRHNTEAFF.

The chain recombines TRBV11-3 with TRBJ1-1; D call uncertain. The germline V gene has CDR1 SGHNT and CDR2 YENEEA. V lost 7 bases, J lost 0 bases, and 9 bases lay in between. The CDR3 contains 13 residues. The CDR3 coding sequence is TGTGCCAGCATCCAGAAACTGAACACTGAAGCTTTCTTT. Translating gives CASIQKLNTEAFF.

This chain joins TRBV5-1 and TRBJ1-1; perhaps TRBD1 as D (6 bases). The V end lost 2 bases, the J end lost 6 bases, and 17 bases lay between the germline ends. From germline, CDR1 is SGHRS and CDR2 YFSETQ. The CDR3 contains 15 residues. The CDR3 nucleotides read TGCGCCAGCAGCTTACAGGGCATGGGATCGGCTGAAGCTTTCTTT. This codes for CASSLQGMGSAEAFF.

The CDR3 coding sequence is TGTGCCAGCAGCTTAGGACAGGCCACCCTCTACGAGCAGTACTTC. Protein sequence: CASSLGQATLYEQYF. The genes are TRBV11-3 and TRBJ2-7, with TRBD1 as a possible D gene (6 bases). This CDR3 is built from 15 residues. Trimming took 1 base from V and 3 from J, leaving 13 bases between them. Germline V gene sequence: CDR1 SGHNT, CDR2 YENEEA.

This clone appeared a single time. The V gene is TRBV15, the J gene TRBJ1-2; tentatively, D is TRBD1 (6 bases). V shed 5 bases and J shed 2 bases, with 9 bases lying between them. Germline loops: CDR1 LNHNV, CDR2 YYDKDF (reference sequence). The CDR3 loop spans 13 amino acids. In nucleotides, the CDR3 is TGTGCCACCAGCCCTGGACAGAACTATGGCTACACCTTC. Protein: CATSPGQNYGYTF.

V is TRBV5-5 and J is TRBJ2-3, with 13 bases aligning to TRBD2. The CDR3 covers 15 residues. The germline gives CDR1 SGHKS, CDR2 YYEKEE (reference sequence). The ends lost 4 bases at V and 6 bases at J; junction bases unmatched: 5. The CDR3 loop is CASSPTSGRTDTQYF. The CDR3 DNA is TGTGCCAGCAGCCCGACTAGCGGGAGGACTGATACGCAGTATTTT.

CDR3 loop: CASSYKPGRYNSPLHF. CDR3 DNA: TGTGCCAGCAGTTACAAGCCGGGACGGTATAATTCACCCCTCCACTTT. The chain couples TRBV6-5 to TRBJ1-6; D might be TRBD1 (5 bases). Deletions cut 2 bases from V and 4 bases from J, with 12 bases between. In germline, CDR1 is MNHEY, CDR2 SVGAGI. This CDR3 comprises 16 residues.

This chain's CDR3 is CASSPRLDRGNEQFF. CDR3 in DNA: TGTGCCAGCAGCCCCCGACTGGACAGGGGGAATGAGCAGTTCTTC. The chain carries TRBV5-8 and TRBJ2-1, with 10 bases identical to TRBD1. V shed 4 bases, J shed 7 bases, and the junction held 8 bases outside the gene matches. Germline V gene sequence: CDR1 SGHTS, CDR2 YDEGEE. This CDR3 is 15 amino acids long. Variable domain in full (rest from reference TRBV5-8 and TRBJ2-1): EAGVTQSPTHLIKTRGQQATLRCSPISGHTSVYWYQQALGLGLQFLLWYDEGEERNRGNFPPRFSGRQFPNYSSELNVNALELEDSALYLCASSPRLDRGNEQFFGPGTRLTVL.

The rearrangement uses TRBV29-1 and TRBJ2-2; possible D gene TRBD2, 6 bases. The CDR3 loop spans 14 amino acids. Trimming took 4 bases from V and 1 from J, leaving 10 bases between them. CDR1 is SQVTM and CDR2 is ANQGSEA in the germline V gene. As DNA, the CDR3 is TGCAGCGTTGCGGGACTCAGGAACACCGGGGAGCTGTTTTTT. Protein: CSVAGLRNTGELFF.

V and J are TRBV7-3 and TRBJ2-2, with D perhaps TRBD1 (5 bases). The V gene's germline CDR1 is SGHTA and CDR2 FQGTGA. Between the trimmed V and J ends, which lost 3 bases and 6 bases, there was a span of 17 bases. The CDR3 extends over 16 amino acids. The CDR3 DNA is TGTGCCAGCAGCTTCTCAGGGCCCTCCACGGCCGGGGAGCTGTTTTTT. Protein: CASSFSGPSTAGELFF.

The chain has TRBV6-6 and TRBJ1-3; D might be TRBD1 (5 bases). Germline CDR1 and CDR2: MNHNY and SVGAGI (reference sequence). The ends were cut back, 5 bases at V and 4 bases at J, with 9 bases in the middle. This CDR3 is 13 amino acids long. The CDR3: CASSRDEGNTIYF. CDR3 nucleotides: TGTGCCAGCAGTCGGGACGAAGGAAACACCATATATTTT.

The chain is built from TRBV3-1 (or the pseudogene TRBV3-2) and TRBJ1-4; 9 bases are a match to TRBD1. The trim removed 4 bases at V and 8 bases at J, leaving 11 bases unmatched. The CDR3 is 16 amino acids. Germline CDR1 LGHDT, CDR2 YNNKEL (reference sequence). The CDR3 DNA is TGTGCCAGCAGCCCCAGTCCACAGGGGGCTGCGGAAAAACTGTTTTTT. Translated, it gives CASSPSPQGAAEKLFF.